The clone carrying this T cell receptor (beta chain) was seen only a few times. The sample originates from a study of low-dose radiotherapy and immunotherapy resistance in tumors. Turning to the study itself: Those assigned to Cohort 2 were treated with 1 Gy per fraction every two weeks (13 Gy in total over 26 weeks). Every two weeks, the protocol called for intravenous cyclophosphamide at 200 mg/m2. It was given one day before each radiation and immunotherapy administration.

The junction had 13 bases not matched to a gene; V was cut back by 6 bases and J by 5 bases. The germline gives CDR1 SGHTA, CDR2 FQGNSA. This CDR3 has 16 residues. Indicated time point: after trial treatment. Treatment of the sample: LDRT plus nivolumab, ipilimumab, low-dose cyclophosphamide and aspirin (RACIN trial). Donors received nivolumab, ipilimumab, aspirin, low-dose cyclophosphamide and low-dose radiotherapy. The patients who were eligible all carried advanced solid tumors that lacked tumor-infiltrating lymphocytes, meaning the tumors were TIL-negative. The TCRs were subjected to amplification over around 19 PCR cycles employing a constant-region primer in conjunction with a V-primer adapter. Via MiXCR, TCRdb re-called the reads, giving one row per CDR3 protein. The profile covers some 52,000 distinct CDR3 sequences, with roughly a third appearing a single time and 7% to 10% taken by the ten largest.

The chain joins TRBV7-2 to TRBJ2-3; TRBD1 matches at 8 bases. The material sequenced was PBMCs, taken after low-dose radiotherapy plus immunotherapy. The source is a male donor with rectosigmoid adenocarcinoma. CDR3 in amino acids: CASRDPGGAERDTQYF. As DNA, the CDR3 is TGTGCCAGCAGAGACCCAGGGGGCGCTGAGAGAGATACGCAGTATTTT.